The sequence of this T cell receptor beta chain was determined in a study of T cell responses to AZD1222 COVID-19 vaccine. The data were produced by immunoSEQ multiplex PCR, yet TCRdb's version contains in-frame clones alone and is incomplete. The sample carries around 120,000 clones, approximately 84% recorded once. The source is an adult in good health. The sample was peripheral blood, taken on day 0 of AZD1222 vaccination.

DNA of the CDR3: TGCGCCAGCAGCCCCGGCGCGGGGGGCCCGGGAGAGACCCAGTACTTC. It encodes CASSPGAGGPGETQYF. V and J are TRBV4-1 and TRBJ2-5; 8 bases are a match to TRBD2. Germline assignment: CDR1 MGHRA and CDR2 YSYEKL. The CDR3 length is 16 residues. Losses at the gene ends were 4 bases for V and 4 bases for J; bases not matched to a gene: 11.